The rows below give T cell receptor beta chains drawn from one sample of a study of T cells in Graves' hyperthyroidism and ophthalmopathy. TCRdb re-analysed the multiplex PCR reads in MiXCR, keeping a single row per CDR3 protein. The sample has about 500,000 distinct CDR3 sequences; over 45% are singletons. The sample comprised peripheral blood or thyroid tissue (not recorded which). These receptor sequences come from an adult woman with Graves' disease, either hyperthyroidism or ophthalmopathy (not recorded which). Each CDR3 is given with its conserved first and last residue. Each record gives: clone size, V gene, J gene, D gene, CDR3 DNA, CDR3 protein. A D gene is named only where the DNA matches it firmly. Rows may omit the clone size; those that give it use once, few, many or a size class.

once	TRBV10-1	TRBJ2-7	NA	TGCGCCAGCAGTCCAGCGACATCCACCTACGAGCAGTACTTC	CASSPATSTYEQYF
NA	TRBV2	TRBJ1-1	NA	TGTGCCAGCAGTTTAGCGCCGAAAGGGTGGACTGAAGCTTTCTTT	CASSLAPKGWTEAFF
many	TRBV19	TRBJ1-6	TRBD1	TGTGCCACCGGGACAGCCCTTTATTCACCCCTCCACTTT	CATGTALYSPLHF
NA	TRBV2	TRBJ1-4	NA	TGTGCCAGCAGGGGGGACCTCACCCGCTCAACAACTAATGAAAAACTGTTTTTT	CASRGDLTRSTTNEKLFF
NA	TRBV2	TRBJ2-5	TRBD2	TGTGCCAGCAGTGCTAAGGGTGGCTCCGGGAGGTTAGAGACCCAGTACTTC	CASSAKGGSGRLETQYF
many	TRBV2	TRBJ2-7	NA	TGTGCCAGCAGTGAAGCCGTATACGAGCAGTACTTC	CASSEAVYEQYF
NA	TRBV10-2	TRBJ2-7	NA	TGCGCCAGCAGACTAACGGGGACGGCCTACGAGCAGTACTTC	CASRLTGTAYEQYF
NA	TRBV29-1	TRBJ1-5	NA	TGCAGCGACCCAAACAGTAGCAATCAGCCCCAGCATTTT	CSDPNSSNQPQHF
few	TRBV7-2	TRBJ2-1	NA	TGTGCCAGCAGCCCCTCGAGGGAGCCCTACAATGAGCAGTTCTTC	CASSPSREPYNEQFF
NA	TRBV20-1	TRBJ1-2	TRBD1	TGCAGTGCTAGACCCGACAGGGAGGCGTATGGCTACACCTTC	CSARPDREAYGYTF
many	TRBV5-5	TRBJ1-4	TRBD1	TGTGCCAGCAGGGTCCGACAGGGTCCGGATGAAAAACTGTTTTTT	CASRVRQGPDEKLFF
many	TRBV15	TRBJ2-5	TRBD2	TGTGCCACCAGCCCATCCGGGAGGGAAGAGACCCAGTACTTC	CATSPSGREETQYF
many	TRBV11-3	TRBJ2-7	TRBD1	TGTGCCAGCAGCTCACGACAGGGGGCTGCCTTAGGGCGGGAGTCAGGGAAGTACTTC	CASSSRQGAALGRESGKYF
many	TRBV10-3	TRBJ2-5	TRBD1	TGTGCCACCTCTCCGCCAGGGGGAGAGACCCAGTACTTC	CATSPPGGETQYF
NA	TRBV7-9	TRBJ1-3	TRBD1	TGTGCCAGCAGCCCCCGGACAGGTCGGTCCTCTGTAAACACCATATATTTT	CASSPRTGRSSVNTIYF
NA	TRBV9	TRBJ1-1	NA	TGTGCCAGCAGCGTAGGAGGGACAACTAATGAAGCTTTCTTT	CASSVGGTTNEAFF
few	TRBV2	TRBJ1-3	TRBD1	TGTGCCAGCAGTACCGGGACAGGGCTAGGAAACACCATATATTTT	CASSTGTGLGNTIYF
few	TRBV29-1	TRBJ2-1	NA	TGCAGCGTTCTCGGTTACTACAATGAGCAGTTCTTC	CSVLGYYNEQFF
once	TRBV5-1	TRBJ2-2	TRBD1	TGCGCCAGCGGAACAGGGGATTCGGCCGGGGAGCTGTTTTTT	CASGTGDSAGELFF
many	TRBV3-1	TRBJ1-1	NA	TGTGCCAGCAGCCGACTGCGGGTGAACACTGAAGCTTTCTTT	CASSRLRVNTEAFF
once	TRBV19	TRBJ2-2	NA	TGTGCCAGTAGTATCCTGGTGGTCCGGGTCTCCTCCGGGGAGCTGTTTTTT	CASSILVVRVSSGELFF
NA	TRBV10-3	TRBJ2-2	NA	TGTGCCGCTCGAGGCCGACCGAGCAACACCGGGGAGCTGTTTTTT	CAARGRPSNTGELFF
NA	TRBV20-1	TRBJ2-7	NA	TGCAGTGCTAGAGTCAGGGTCTACGAGCAGTACTTC	CSARVRVYEQYF
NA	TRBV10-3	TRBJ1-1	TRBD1	TGTGCCAGCTCACCGACAGGGGGCATATGGGGTACTGAAGCTTTCTTT	CASSPTGGIWGTEAFF
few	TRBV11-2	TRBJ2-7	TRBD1	TGTGCCAGCAGCATCGGACAGGGCCGGGAGCAGTACTTC	CASSIGQGREQYF
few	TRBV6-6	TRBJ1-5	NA	TGTGCCAGCGTAGGCAGGGGCAATCAGCCCCAGCATTTT	CASVGRGNQPQHF
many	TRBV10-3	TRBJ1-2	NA	TGTGCCATCAGTGGTGACAAGAACTATGGCTACACCTTC	CAISGDKNYGYTF
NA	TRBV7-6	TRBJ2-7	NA	TGTGCCAGCAGCTTAGGGGTCGATGGGCAGGCCTTC	CASSLGVDGQAF
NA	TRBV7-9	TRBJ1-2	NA	TGTGCCAGCAGCTTATTCGGGACCGTCTATGGCTACACCTTC	CASSLFGTVYGYTF